Below, 11 T cell receptor beta chains from the same sample are listed, as sequenced in a study of blood T cells in healthy people across ages. Through a sample-barcoded 5' primer and a J-beta primer mix, a second PCR was run for roughly 6 to 12 cycles. TCRdb re-analysed the 5' RACE reads in MiXCR, keeping a single row per CDR3 protein. The sample has fewer than 1,200,000 distinct CDR3 sequences; approximately 25% are singletons. These data were also reused for a study on T cells of mothers and their children.

The sequenced material came from blood. These receptors were taken from a girl aged 2-10 years in good health.

This clonotype was recorded a few times. The chain couples TRBV6-5 to TRBJ1-5; D is possibly TRBD1 (6 bases). This CDR3 has 15 residues. V was clipped by 6 bases and J by 6 bases, with 18 bases between them. The V gene's germline CDR1 is MNHEY and CDR2 SVGAGI. CDR3 bases: TGTGCCAGCAGATCAGCCGGGACAATGGGTCAGCCCCAGCATTTT. This sequence encodes CASRSAGTMGQPQHF.

This clonotype has just a few counts. CDR3 sequence reads: CATSDLASSYNEQFF. CDR3 coding DNA: TGTGCCACCAGTGACTTGGCGAGCTCCTACAATGAGCAGTTCTTC. The chain recombines TRBV24-1 with TRBJ2-1; D not certain. The CDR3 contains 15 residues. CDR1 is KGHDR, CDR2 SFDVKD, per germline. The V end lost 4 bases, the J end lost 0 bases, and 9 bases lay between the germline ends.

CDR3 region: CASSLGQGPLGYTF. The CDR3 DNA reads as TGTGCCAGCAGTTTAGGGCAGGGACCCCTTGGCTACACCTTC. J is TRBJ1-2 and V is TRBV28; possibly TRBD1 for D (5 bases). Germline loops: CDR1 MDHEN, CDR2 SYDVKM. The CDR3 spans 14 residues. V dropped 2 bases and J dropped 7 bases, with 14 bases sitting between them.

This clonotype has more than one count but fewer than ten. V usage is TRBV7-9 and J usage is TRBJ2-1; TRBD1 matches 8 bases. Near its end, the DNA agrees better with TRBJ2-5, so the J call may be wrong. There are 17 residues in the CDR3. Germline V lookup: CDR1 SEHNR, CDR2 FQNEAQ (reference sequence). The CDR3 loop reads CASSPTPGQGAEETQYF. CDR3 nucleotides: TGTGCCAGCAGCCCAACGCCCGGACAGGGAGCCGAAGAGACCCAGTACTTC.

Remarks on this clonotype: Germline is not matched at one junction end, which may reflect a read error. The genes are TRBV12-3 or TRBV12-4 and TRBJ2-3, with TRBD1 identical over 11 bases. CDR3 length equals 15 residues. In DNA form, the CDR3 reads TGTGCCAGCAGTCCCGGGACAGGGGGGGCAGATACGGAGTATTTT. It is translated as CASSPGTGGADTEYF.

This clonotype was picked up a small number of times. J is TRBJ2-1 and V is TRBV12-3 or TRBV12-4; 8 nucleotides line up with TRBD1. With the DNA end fitting TRBJ2-7 better, the J assignment may be wrong. The CDR3 has 12 residues. CDR3 residues: CASSMDRDEQYF. DNA for the CDR3: TGTGCCAGCAGTATGGACAGGGACGAGCAGTACTTC.

The gene calls are TRBV5-1 and TRBJ1-1, with a tentative D call TRBD1 (5 bases). This CDR3 contains 13 residues. CDR1 and CDR2 (germline): SGHRS, YFSETQ. Trimming took 3 bases from V and 5 from J, leaving 11 bases between them. The CDR3 bases are TGCGCCAGCAGCTGGGACCAAAGGACTGAAGCTTTCTTT. Translation: CASSWDQRTEAFF.

The sample holds a few counts of this clonotype. The rearrangement uses TRBV15 and TRBJ1-4; 8 bases are shared with TRBD1. With V trimmed by 5 bases and J by 5 bases, 4 bases remained unmatched. The CDR3 totals 14 residues. The germline V gene has CDR1 LNHNV and CDR2 YYDKDF (reference sequence). The chain's CDR3 is CATSSRDRNEKLFF. The DNA for the CDR3 is TGTGCCACCAGCTCCCGGGACAGGAATGAAAAACTGTTTTTT. The full variable domain, in which reference TRBV15 and TRBJ1-4 provide the parts outside the CDR3, is DAMVIQNPRYQVTQFGKPVTLSCSQTLNHNVMYWYQQKSSQAPKLLFHYYDKDFNNEADTPDNFQSRRPNTSFCFLDIRSPGLGDTAMYLCATSSRDRNEKLFFGSGTQLSVL.

This chain links TRBV4-1 with TRBJ2-7; TRBD1 might be the D (6 bases). V dropped 3 bases and J dropped 6 bases, with 18 bases sitting between them. CDR1 is MGHRA, CDR2 YSYEKL, per germline. This CDR3 has 15 residues. The CDR3 loop reads CASSHWTAMVVEQYF. DNA for the CDR3: TGCGCCAGCAGCCACTGGACAGCTATGGTCGTCGAGCAGTACTTC.

The sample holds a few counts of this clonotype. The rearrangement joins TRBV25-1 to TRBJ2-4; TRBD1 aligns across 7 bases. Germline CDR1 and CDR2: MGHDK and SYGVNS. V shed 3 bases, J shed 4 bases, and the junction held 3 bases outside the gene matches. The CDR3 is made up of 14 amino acids. This chain's CDR3 is CASSDPGQKNIQYF. As DNA, the CDR3 is TGTGCCAGCAGTGATCCGGGACAGAAAAACATTCAGTACTTC.

This clonotype was picked up many times. This sequence joins TRBV6-5 and TRBJ1-2; tentative D call: TRBD1 (6 bases). CDR1 MNHEY and CDR2 SVGAGI come from the germline V gene. V shed 6 bases and J shed 6 bases, with 11 bases lying between them. CDR3 length: 12 residues. CDR3 loop: CASSSGGDGYTF. CDR3 coding DNA: TGTGCCAGCAGCTCGGGGGGCGATGGCTACACCTTC.